These 17 T cell receptor beta chains originate from one sample sequenced in a study of shared clonotypes between healthy human individuals. Sequenced by immunoSEQ multiplex PCR; TCRdb stores in-frame clones only, minus some. The sample carries some 2,500,000 clones, 80% to 95% recorded once. The sample taken for sequencing was naive CD4+ T cells from PBMCs. The sample's subset: CD45RA+ positively selected. These receptors were collected from a man between 18 and 29 years old in good health. Some clones in this sample may be carry-over from other donors' samples.

Concerning this clone itself: The sample holds other DNA sequences that translate to the same CDR3. This sequence joins TRBV5-4 and TRBJ1-4; D remains unclear. V lost 4 bases and J 0 bases, leaving 10 bases between the germline ends. Per the germline V gene, CDR1 is SGHNT and CDR2 is YYREEE (reference sequence). The CDR3 is 15 residues long. The CDR3 region is CASSRGGATNEKLFF. The CDR3 DNA follows: TGTGCCAGCAGCCGGGGAGGAGCAACTAATGAAAAACTGTTTTTT.

This chain joins TRBV29-1 and TRBJ1-1; no definite D call. CDR3 length: 12 residues. Per the germline V gene, CDR1 is SQVTM and CDR2 is ANQGSEA. Trimming cost V 4 bases and J 1 base, with 7 bases left between them. CDR3 sequence (DNA): TGCAGCGTTGTGGCAGGGAACACTGAAGCTTTCTTT. Its protein product is CSVVAGNTEAFF. The full variable domain, its missing parts supplied by reference TRBV29-1 and TRBJ1-1, is SAVISQKPSRDICQRGTSLTIQCQVDSQVTMMFWYRQQPGQSLTLIATANQGSEATYESGFVIDKFPISRPNLTFSTLTVSNMSPEDSSIYLCSVVAGNTEAFFGQGTRLTVV.

The chain carries TRBV28 and TRBJ2-2; 8 bases map to TRBD2. Germline trimming cut 7 bases from V and 6 bases from J; bases unmatched to any gene: 10. Germline-derived CDR1 and CDR2 are MDHEN and SYDVKM. This CDR3 is built from 15 residues. DNA for the CDR3: TGTGCCAGCATAGAAGCGGGAGCTGTCCCCGGGGAGCTGTTTTTT. Its protein product is CASIEAGAVPGELFF.

This chain links TRBV5-1 with TRBJ2-2; 9 bases line up with TRBD2. CDR1 SGHRS and CDR2 YFSETQ come from the germline V gene. The length of the CDR3 is 17 residues. V was clipped by 1 base and J by 1 base; unmatched bases: 5. CDR3 in amino acids: CASSLPRLAENTGELFF. CDR3 in DNA: TGCGCCAGCAGCTTGCCCCGACTAGCGGAGAACACCGGGGAGCTGTTTTTT. Variable domain in full (rest from reference TRBV5-1 and TRBJ2-2): KAGVTQTPRYLIKTRGQQVTLSCSPISGHRSVSWYQQTPGQGLQFLFEYFSETQRNKGNFPGRFSGRQFSNSRSEMNVSTLELGDSALYLCASSLPRLAENTGELFFGEGSRLTVL.

The gene calls are TRBV7-2 and TRBJ1-2; TRBD1 matches at 8 bases. The germline gives CDR1 SGHTA, CDR2 FQGNSA. V shed 7 bases and J 7 bases; nucleotides not matched to a gene: 17. The CDR3 runs to 16 residues. DNA for the CDR3: TGTGCCAGCAACGAAGGACCATGGCAGGGGGCTGGTGGCTACACCTTC. Protein product: CASNEGPWQGAGGYTF.

The rearrangement uses TRBV29-1 and TRBJ1-1, with D possibly matching TRBD1 (5 bases). The ends were cut back, 4 bases at V and 1 base at J, with 10 bases in the middle. The length of the CDR3 is 13 residues. Germline values: CDR1 SQVTM, CDR2 ANQGSEA. CDR3: CSVVRGENTEAFF. DNA of the CDR3: TGCAGCGTTGTTAGGGGAGAGAACACTGAAGCTTTCTTT.

The V gene is TRBV6-5, the J gene TRBJ2-7; 7 bases line up with TRBD1. The CDR3 is made up of 15 amino acids. Germline V gives CDR1 MNHEY, CDR2 SVGAGI. V dropped 6 bases and J dropped 6; count of bases not matched to a gene: 14. CDR3 protein: CASSYLAGGRGEQYF. The DNA for the CDR3 is TGTGCCAGCAGCTATCTCGCAGGGGGAAGGGGCGAGCAGTACTTC.

This clone was seen more than once but under ten times. The genes are TRBV5-5 and TRBJ1-1; the D is unclear. The length of the CDR3 is 13 residues. Germline V gene lookup returns CDR1 SGHKS and CDR2 YYEKEE (reference sequence). The V end was cut by 3 bases, the J end by 3 bases, with 9 bases between. This chain's CDR3 is CASSWSGDTEAFF. In nucleotides, the CDR3 is TGTGCCAGCAGCTGGTCTGGGGACACTGAAGCTTTCTTT.

The rearrangement joins TRBV6-5 to TRBJ2-5, with D unresolved. The CDR3 length is 11 residues. Trimming shortened V by 8 bases and J by 5 bases, and 9 bases separated the two germline ends. Germline loops: CDR1 MNHEY, CDR2 SVGAGI. This CDR3 is CASGLGETQYF. In DNA, the CDR3 is TGTGCCAGCGGATTGGGGGAGACCCAGTACTTC.

This chain's CDR3 is CASMAGAGEKLFF. The CDR3 DNA reads TGTGCCAGCATGGCGGGGGCCGGTGAAAAACTGTTTTTT. V usage is TRBV28 and J usage is TRBJ1-4; maybe TRBD1 (6 bases). The germline V and J ends were trimmed by 7 bases and 7 bases, with 13 bases remaining between them. Looked up from germline, CDR1 is MDHEN and CDR2 is SYDVKM. The CDR3 is made up of 13 amino acids.

The chain recombines TRBV4-2 with TRBJ2-7, with D possibly being TRBD1 or TRBD2 (5 bases each). Between the trimmed V and J ends, which lost 0 bases and 5 bases, there was a span of 17 bases. CDR3 length: 16 residues. Germline assignment: CDR1 LGHNA and CDR2 YNFKEQ. CDR3 sequence: CASSQDGRGEGDEQYF. As DNA, the CDR3 is TGTGCCAGCAGCCAAGATGGTCGGGGAGAAGGGGACGAGCAGTACTTC.

The rearrangement joins TRBV27 to TRBJ2-7; TRBD2 matches at 8 bases. CDR3 size: 15 residues. The trim removed 6 bases at V and 0 bases at J, leaving 7 bases unmatched. Germline values: CDR1 MNHEY, CDR2 SMNVEV (reference sequence). CDR3 nucleotide sequence: TGTGCCAGCAGCAGGGTAGCGGGACCCTCCTACGAGCAGTACTTC. It codes for CASSRVAGPSYEQYF.

The genes are TRBV6-5 and TRBJ2-4; D possibly matches TRBD1 or TRBD2 (5 bases each). CDR1 is MNHEY and CDR2 is SVGAGI in the germline V gene. V gave up 5 bases and J gave up 11 bases, with 10 bases separating them. CDR3 size: 11 residues. The CDR3 sequence is CASSRRGVQYF. The CDR3 DNA reads TGTGCCAGCAGTCGCCGGGGCGTTCAGTACTTC.

This chain connects TRBV18 to TRBJ1-2; D is unclear. The germline V gene has CDR1 KGHSH and CDR2 LQKENI. This CDR3 contains 13 residues. Trimming shortened V by 5 bases and J by 1 base, and 8 bases separated the two germline ends. The CDR3 bases are TGTGCCAGCTCATCCTCGGGTAACTATGGCTACACCTTC. As protein: CASSSSGNYGYTF.

The chain has TRBV6-5 and TRBJ2-3; D possibly uses TRBD1 or TRBD2 (5 bases each). This CDR3 region has 14 residues. The germline CDR1 and CDR2 sequences are MNHEY and SVGAGI. V was pared by 6 bases and J by 2 bases, with 12 bases between. The CDR3 here is CASRRGDDTDTQYF. In DNA form, the CDR3 reads TGTGCCAGCAGACGAGGGGACGACACAGATACGCAGTATTTT.

The chain is built from TRBV18 and TRBJ2-1, with no clear D. V lost 6 bases to trimming and J lost 4 bases, with 7 bases between them. The germline CDR1 and CDR2 sequences are KGHSH and LQKENI. The CDR3 covers 12 residues. Here the CDR3 DNA reads TGTGCCAGCTCTACGGATTACAATGAGCAGTTCTTC. Protein product: CASSTDYNEQFF. The complete variable domain, with remaining parts taken from reference TRBV18 and TRBJ2-1, reads NAGVMQNPRHLVRRRGQEARLRCSPMKGHSHVYWYRQLPEEGLKFMVYLQKENIIDESGMPKERFSAEFPKEGPSILRIQQVVRGDSAAYFCASSTDYNEQFFGPGTRLTVL.

The gene calls are TRBV5-5 and TRBJ2-7; D is possibly TRBD2 (5 bases). CDR3 size: 14 residues. Germline CDR1 and CDR2: SGHKS and YYEKEE (reference sequence). V lost 2 bases and J lost 6, with 15 bases in between. The CDR3 here is CASSFYEGGSEQYF. The CDR3, as DNA: TGTGCCAGCAGCTTTTATGAGGGTGGGTCCGAGCAGTACTTC.